These T cell receptor beta chains were read from a single sample in a study of long-term antiretroviral therapy in people with HIV. TCRdb's table, derived via immunoSEQ multiplex PCR, lists solely in-frame clones and lacks some. Of more than 10,000 clones detected, about 88% appear once; the ten largest clones hold roughly a fifth. Material: unsorted PBMCs, obtained 2.1 years after starting antiretroviral therapy. The source of these receptors is a woman aged 40 to 50 with HIV. The CDR3 runs from the conserved cysteine through the conserved F or W. D genes are given only for firm matches. A clone size is listed for some rows: how often the clone was seen (once, few, many), or a class if it is expanded.

J: TRBJ2-4
V: TRBV19
size: -
D: -
CDR3: CASRDGGAGSNIQYF
DNA: TGTGCCAGTAGAGACGGGGGAGCCGGGTCAAACATTCAGTACTTC

J: TRBJ2-2
V: TRBV21-1
size: -
D: -
CDR3: CASSKAELAGGPCTGELFF
DNA: TGTGCCAGCAGCAAAGCGGAACTAGCGGGGGGGCCATGCACCGGGGAGCTGTTTTTT

J: TRBJ2-2
V: TRBV4-3
size: -
D: TRBD2
CDR3: CASSQNPGGVTGELFF
DNA: TGCGCCAGCAGCCAGAATCCGGGGGGGGTCACCGGGGAGCTGTTTTTT

J: TRBJ2-7
V: TRBV7-8
size: few
D: -
CDR3: CASSLDAWGQNYEQYF
DNA: TGTGCCAGCAGCTTAGATGCCTGGGGTCAAAACTACGAGCAGTACTTC

J: TRBJ2-7
V: TRBV4-3
size: -
D: -
CDR3: CASSQDEGLSEQYF
DNA: TGCGCCAGCAGCCAAGACGAGGGCTTGTCCGAGCAGTACTTC

J: TRBJ2-7
V: TRBV9
size: -
D: TRBD2
CDR3: CASTPGGGAHEQYF
DNA: TGTGCCAGCACCCCCGGCGGGGGGGCCCACGAGCAGTACTTC

J: TRBJ2-3
V: TRBV6-1
size: -
D: -
CDR3: CASSESQAMQYF
DNA: TGTGCCAGCAGTGAATCTCAGGCGATGCAGTATTTT

J: TRBJ1-2
V: TRBV29-1
size: once
D: -
CDR3: CSVGHGVGYGYTF
DNA: TGCAGCGTGGGCCACGGGGTCGGCTATGGCTACACCTTC

J: TRBJ2-5
V: TRBV18
size: -
D: TRBD2
CDR3: CASSGGGHGETQYF
DNA: TGTGCCTCCTCAGGCGGGGGGCATGGAGAGACCCAGTACTTC

J: TRBJ1-4
V: TRBV4-1
size: -
D: TRBD1
CDR3: CASSRGGTGNEKLFF
DNA: TGCGCCAGCAGCCGGGGGGGGACAGGCAATGAAAAACTGTTTTTT

J: TRBJ1-2
V: TRBV5-1
size: -
D: TRBD1
CDR3: CASSFTGADGYTF
DNA: TGCGCCAGCAGTTTCACAGGGGCCGATGGCTACACCTTC

J: TRBJ2-5
V: TRBV5-1
size: -
D: TRBD2
CDR3: CASRPRLAGGQETQYF
DNA: TGCGCCAGCAGGCCCCGACTAGCGGGGGGGCAAGAGACCCAGTACTTC

J: TRBJ2-5
V: TRBV5-6
size: -
D: -
CDR3: CASSLGGRETQYF
DNA: TGTGCCAGCAGCTTAGGGGGGAGAGAGACCCAGTACTTC

J: TRBJ1-1
V: TRBV4-1
size: -
D: -
CDR3: CASSPGVNTEAFF
DNA: TGCGCCAGCAGTCCCGGCGTCAACACTGAAGCTTTCTTT

J: TRBJ1-5
V: TRBV5-1
size: few
D: TRBD1
CDR3: CASREGDRSNQPQHF
DNA: TGCGCCAGCAGGGAGGGGGACAGAAGCAATCAGCCCCAGCATTTT

J: TRBJ2-6
V: TRBV12-5
size: -
D: -
CDR3: CASGLTQGSGANVLTF
DNA: TGTGCTAGTGGTTTGACCCAGGGGTCTGGGGCCAACGTCCTGACTTTC

J: TRBJ1-5
V: TRBV4-3
size: few
D: -
CDR3: CASSRAWGGQPQHF
DNA: TGCGCCAGCAGCCGGGCCTGGGGAGGACAGCCCCAGCATTTT

J: TRBJ1-2
V: TRBV4-1
size: few
D: TRBD1
CDR3: CASSLTGTYGYTF
DNA: TGCGCCAGCAGCCTGACAGGGACTTATGGCTACACCTTC

J: TRBJ1-2
V: TRBV19
size: -
D: -
CDR3: CASSREPGQAYGYTF
DNA: TGTGCCAGTAGTCGCGAACCGGGACAAGCCTATGGCTACACCTTC

J: TRBJ1-4
V: TRBV2
size: -
D: TRBD1
CDR3: CASRTQGAGEKLFF
DNA: TGTGCCAGCAGGACGCAGGGGGCGGGTGAAAAACTGTTTTTT

J: TRBJ1-3
V: TRBV6-4
size: -
D: TRBD1
CDR3: CASSAGTGPSDTIYF
DNA: TGTGCCAGCAGCGCTGGGACAGGACCTTCTGACACCATATATTTT

J: TRBJ1-5
V: TRBV12-5
size: -
D: TRBD1
CDR3: CASVGGQGAFNQPQHF
DNA: TGTGCTAGTGTGGGGGGACAGGGGGCCTTCAATCAGCCCCAGCATTTT

J: TRBJ2-2
V: TRBV18
size: once
D: -
CDR3: CASSPRNHDTGELFF
DNA: TGTGCCAGCTCACCACGAAACCATGACACCGGGGAGCTGTTTTTT

J: TRBJ2-3
V: TRBV27
size: -
D: -
CDR3: CASSFGIRGYSTDTQYF
DNA: TGTGCCAGCAGTTTTGGTATACGGGGCTATAGCACAGATACGCAGTATTTT

J: TRBJ1-1
V: TRBV19
size: few
D: TRBD1
CDR3: CASRLDRWNTEAFF
DNA: TGTGCCAGTAGATTGGACAGGTGGAACACTGAAGCTTTCTTT

J: TRBJ1-1
V: TRBV2
size: -
D: -
CDR3: CASLTDTLGTEAFF
DNA: TGTGCCAGTCTGACGGACACGCTGGGCACTGAAGCTTTCTTT

J: TRBJ2-7
V: TRBV18
size: -
D: TRBD1
CDR3: CASSPTGPGGRYEQYF
DNA: TGTGCCAGCTCACCGACCGGGCCAGGGGGTCGATACGAGCAGTACTTC

J: TRBJ1-2
V: TRBV19
size: -
D: TRBD1
CDR3: CASSSRQGRPNYGYTF
DNA: TGTGCCAGTAGTTCAAGACAGGGGAGACCTAACTATGGCTACACCTTC

J: TRBJ1-2
V: TRBV6-1
size: -
D: TRBD1
CDR3: CASSDLRQGRGGYTF
DNA: TGTGCCAGCAGTGATTTACGACAGGGGAGGGGTGGCTACACCTTC

J: TRBJ2-7
V: TRBV14
size: -
D: TRBD1
CDR3: CASSHGGIAGTAEQYF
DNA: TGTGCCAGCAGCCACGGAGGAATCGCCGGGACAGCCGAGCAGTACTTC